The source of this TCR beta chain is a study of T cells in Graves' hyperthyroidism and ophthalmopathy (dated by TCRdb to between 2019 and 2020). Notes on the research overall: Peripheral blood was sampled at the time of initial diagnosis, prior to any treatment. A discovery cohort of about 96 patients, about 40 with Graves' ophthalmopathy and fewer than 65 with stable Graves' hyperthyroidism, was used to find distinguishing TCR V-J signatures. In over five Graves' hyperthyroidism patients, the study also compared T-cell repertoires from thyroid tissue with T-cell repertoires from blood. The paper describes TCR Vbeta CDR3 sequencing of about 140 peripheral blood samples, made up of roughly 45 ophthalmopathy patients, 70 to 75 hyperthyroidism patients and 17 progressor patients. Whether ophthalmopathy could be predicted prospectively was tested in an independent validation cohort made up of 18 hyperthyroidism patients plus 17 patients who later progressed to ophthalmopathy. Once sampling was done, hyperthyroidism patients were given methimazole at a starting dose of 30 mg daily, whereas ophthalmopathy patients were given high-dose intravenous methylprednisolone. For training and testing, the 100 patients in the discovery cohort were randomly divided in a 7:3 ratio.

Paper-wide results and their limitations: Blood samples also contained most of the expanded thyroid clonotypes (frequency above 0.001), which suggests that blood repertoires may reflect thyroid immune responses. Sample size was not statistically predetermined, and investigators were not blinded to group allocation. In cross-validation, a model built on a 13 V-J signature told ophthalmopathy apart from stable hyperthyroidism with 87.88% sensitivity and around 84% specificity, and in testing the same model reached 80%/75%. During validation, the model predicted progression to ophthalmopathy a median of about 6.5 months ahead of onset, with approximately 71% sensitivity and around 72% specificity.

A patient counted as having stable Graves' hyperthyroidism if no progression to ophthalmopathy occurred over 18 months of follow-up. The hyperthyroidism patients were between 18 and 65 years old and newly diagnosed, with a disease duration of less than 2 months. Any patient with an uncontrolled infection, another autoimmune disease, pregnancy or lactation was excluded. Diagnoses were based on clinical symptoms, serum thyroxine and TRAb, thyroid ultrasound and orbital computed tomography. PBMCs were separated from 10 ml of fresh peripheral blood using Ficoll-Paque density gradient centrifugation. Trizol reagent was used to extract total RNA, and RNA quality was then checked on an Agilent 2100 Bioanalyzer. TCR beta CDR3 regions were amplified from RNA transcripts. The TCR CDR3 was subjected to a first round of RT-PCR using the HTBI primer set and the Qiagen OneStep RT-PCR kit. The libraries were constructed in a second round of multiplex PCR and then size-selected and purified. Sequencing of the libraries was done on an Illumina HiSeq2000 using paired-end 100 bp reads. The original methods were these. Raw data were processed with SOAPnuke, discarding reads with adapters, uncalled bases, mean Phred below 15, or no exact constant-primer or identifier match. High-quality paired reads were merged using COPE v1.2.5, and each unique nucleotide sequence was defined as a clonotype. MiTCR v1.1 was used to align clonotypes to the IMGT TRBV, TRBD and TRBJ reference segments. The analysis included only V-J combinations with a frequency above 0.0001, which together covered 99% to 99.2% of the repertoires. A TCS score was defined as the ratio between F50 (clonal expansion) and ExV (chaos), using BLOSUM62-based TCRdist between CDR3 peptides within each V-J. Welch's t-statistics and random forest reduced around 550 V-J features to about 13, which were used in a naive Bayes classifier (R e1071). Through fastp at Q25 and MiXCR, TCRdb rebuilt clones from the public reads, retaining in-frame beta chains. Records with the same CDR3 protein are collapsed into one entry carrying the most frequent genes and DNA. For this entry, the V and J calls and clone size follow TCRdb and not the study's own pipeline. In this sample the table shows some 500,000 distinct CDR3 sequences, approximately 15% of which occur a single time. Jointly, the top ten make up about 17% of the sample.

With respect to this clonotype: The antigen this receptor binds is unknown. No much larger clone is present one base from it, and per-base qualities are unavailable.

According to the germline V gene (reference sequence), CDR1 reads SEHNR and CDR2 reads FQNEAQ. The germline ends are 11 bases apart after V is trimmed by 1 base and J by 5 bases. The CDR3 spans 15 residues, from the cysteine through the phenylalanine. The DNA shown is the 45-base CDR3, in frame from base 1. Source material: blood. This receptor was obtained from a woman aged 18 to 35 with Graves' hyperthyroidism. The chain links TRBV7-9 with TRBJ2-2; TRBD2 is a weak D gene call, 6 bases matching. The DNA is as follows: TGTGCCAGCAGCTTAGGCGGGGCGCGGACCGGGGAGCTGTTTTTT. It translates to CASSLGGARTGELFF.